The 19 T cell receptor beta chains given below trace back to one sample, sequenced in a study of T cells after yellow fever vaccination. TCRdb used MiXCR to reprocess the 5' RACE reads, holding one entry per CDR3 protein. The sample consists of around 150,000 distinct CDR3 sequences, less than 9% of them appearing once. The source was CD4+ T cells sorted from PBMCs, collected about 5 days after the first yellow fever vaccination. The source of these receptors is a man aged 18-30 years who received the YFV17D yellow fever vaccine.

This clonotype was detected ten times or more. V usage is TRBV6-2 or TRBV6-3 and J usage is TRBJ2-2, with 10 bases aligning to TRBD1. The CDR3 loop spans 15 amino acids. V shed 6 bases and J 3 bases; nucleotides not matched to a gene: 4. Germline assignment: CDR1 MNHEY and CDR2 SVGEGT. Written as DNA, the CDR3 is TGTGCCAGCAGGGACAGGGGGTATGACACCGGGGAGCTGTTTTTT. Amino acids: CASRDRGYDTGELFF.

This clonotype appeared many times. J is TRBJ2-3 and V is TRBV4-1; TRBD1 aligns across 7 bases. The CDR3 sequence is 15 residues long. Losses at the gene ends were 1 base for V and 5 bases for J; bases not matched to a gene: 6. Germline V gene data show CDR1 as MGHRA and CDR2 as YSYEKL. CDR3 coding DNA: TGCGCCAGCAGCCAAGGGTCCAACAGGGGAGATACGCAGTATTTT. It codes for CASSQGSNRGDTQYF.

V and J are TRBV4-1 and TRBJ2-7; D is possibly TRBD1 (5 bases). Per the germline V gene, CDR1 is MGHRA and CDR2 is YSYEKL. Trimming cost V 4 bases and J 1 base, with 14 bases left between them. This CDR3 region has 15 residues. CDR3 sequence: CASSPTETKSYEQYF. The CDR3 DNA reads as TGCGCCAGCAGCCCGACAGAGACCAAATCCTACGAGCAGTACTTC.

This clonotype was counted only a few times. The chain joins TRBV19 to TRBJ2-1; TRBD2 matches 11 bases. The germline gives CDR1 LNHDA, CDR2 SQIVND (reference sequence). J gave up 6 bases and V 5 bases, and 9 bases lay outside the gene matches. There are 16 residues in the CDR3. The CDR3 region is CASSPHSGGAGNEQFF. CDR3 DNA: TGTGCCAGTAGTCCACATAGCGGGGGGGCAGGCAATGAGCAGTTCTTC.

This clonotype was observed at least ten times. For the CDR3, the DNA is TGTGCCAGCAGCCCAGGACAGGGGTTCTCTGGGGCCAACGTCCTGACTTTC. This translates into CASSPGQGFSGANVLTF. The chain couples TRBV4-2 to TRBJ2-6; 9 bases agree with TRBD1. The junction had 4 bases not matched to a gene; V was cut back by 4 bases and J by 0 bases. CDR1 LGHNA and CDR2 YNFKEQ come from the germline V gene. This CDR3 is 17 amino acids long.

The V and J genes are TRBV5-6 and TRBJ2-2; 14 bases are a match to TRBD2. J gave up 7 bases and V 4 bases, and 9 bases lay outside the gene matches. Germline CDR1 reads SGHDT; CDR2 reads YYEEEE. The CDR3 is made up of 17 amino acids. In DNA form, the CDR3 reads TGTGCCAGCAGCCGCGGACTAGCGGGGGGAGAGGTCGGGGAGCTGTTTTTT. Protein sequence: CASSRGLAGGEVGELFF.

This clonotype was seen at least ten times. The chain uses TRBV29-1 and TRBJ2-1; no clear D gene. V lost 1 base to trimming and J lost 0 bases, with 7 bases between them. The CDR3 is made up of 14 amino acids. The V gene's germline CDR1 is SQVTM and CDR2 ANQGSEA. CDR3 sequence reads: CSVEVTNSYNEQFF. CDR3 sequence (DNA): TGCAGCGTTGAAGTGACCAACTCCTACAATGAGCAGTTCTTC.

The genes are TRBV5-5 and TRBJ2-3, with a tentative D call TRBD2 (6 bases). Trimming pared 2 bases from V and 5 bases from J, leaving 15 bases between. This CDR3 is built from 15 residues. CDR1 SGHKS and CDR2 YYEKEE come from the germline V gene (reference sequence). Written as DNA, the CDR3 is TGTGCCAGCAGCTTCTCTGTCGGGAGCGGAGATACGCAGTATTTT. Translating it yields CASSFSVGSGDTQYF.

This clonotype came up many times. This sequence joins TRBV5-4 and TRBJ1-1; a possible D gene is TRBD1 (6 bases). This CDR3 contains 14 residues. CDR1 and CDR2 from the germline V gene are SGHNT and YYREEE (reference sequence). With 1 base removed from V and 8 bases from J, the gap between germline ends came to 15 bases. Here the CDR3 reads CASSLLSGDVEAFF. The CDR3 DNA sequence: TGTGCCAGCAGCTTGTTGTCAGGGGACGTGGAAGCTTTCTTT. Full variable domain (missing parts from reference TRBV5-4 and TRBJ1-1): ETGVTQSPTHLIKTRGQQVTLRCSSQSGHNTVSWYQQALGQGPQFIFQYYREEENGRGNFPPRFSGLQFPNYSSELNVNALELDDSALYLCASSLLSGDVEAFFGQGTRLTVV.

The table lists this clonotype with many counts. The V and J genes are TRBV4-3 and TRBJ2-7, with a possible D match to TRBD2 (5 bases). Trimming shortened V by 3 bases and J by 0 bases, and 12 bases separated the two germline ends. Germline V gives CDR1 LGHNA, CDR2 YSLEER. CDR3 length: 15 amino acids. The CDR3 spells CASSQIWLASYEQYF. The CDR3, as DNA: TGCGCCAGCAGCCAGATTTGGCTAGCCTCCTACGAGCAGTACTTC.

This clonotype occurred many times. The CDR3 is CASSRYGFNEKLFF. For the CDR3, the DNA is TGTGCCAGCAGTCGATACGGCTTTAATGAAAAACTGTTTTTT. The rearrangement joins TRBV5-6 to TRBJ1-4; unclear D gene. The CDR3 length is 14 residues. The germline gives CDR1 SGHDT, CDR2 YYEEEE. Trimming removed 5 bases at V and 4 bases at J, with 12 bases between. Filled out from reference TRBV5-6 and TRBJ1-4, the complete variable domain reads DAGVTQSPTHLIKTRGQQVTLRCSPKSGHDTVSWYQQALGQGPQFIFQYYEEEERQRGNFPDRFSGHQFPNYSSELNVNALLLGDSALYLCASSRYGFNEKLFFGSGTQLSVL.

There are many counts of this clonotype. V gene TRBV7-2 combines with J gene TRBJ2-1, with 8 bases that match TRBD2. The CDR3 is 14 amino acids. The J segment lost 9 bases and the V segment lost 4 bases, leaving 8 bases of the junction unmatched. Germline V lookup: CDR1 SGHTA, CDR2 FQGNSA. The DNA of the CDR3 is TGTGCCAGCAGCTCCACAGCGGGGGTAGTTGAGCAGTTCTTC. Protein sequence: CASSSTAGVVEQFF.

This chain connects TRBV20-1 to TRBJ1-1, with TRBD1 matching over 7 bases. The CDR3 totals 14 residues. Germline lookup yields CDR1 DFQATT and CDR2 SNEGSKA (reference sequence). The V gene end was trimmed by 4 bases and the J gene end by 6 bases; junction bases not matched to a gene: 11. CDR3 loop: CSATLTRGKAEAFF. CDR3 nucleotide sequence: TGCAGTGCTACCCTCACCAGGGGGAAAGCTGAAGCTTTCTTT.

This clonotype came up many times. For the CDR3, the DNA is TGTGCCAGCAGCCAGGGACCGGGGTTCCTGCGCTACGAGCAGTACTTC. Its translation is CASSQGPGFLRYEQYF. The chain carries TRBV3-1 and TRBJ2-7; D may be TRBD1 or TRBD2 (5 bases each). Germline lookup yields CDR1 LGHDT and CDR2 YNNKEL (reference sequence). This CDR3 is built from 16 residues. Trimming left V 3 bases short and J 3 bases short, with 18 bases between.

This clonotype was observed at least ten times. The chain carries TRBV7-7 and TRBJ2-5; 8 bases are shared with TRBD1. Germline-derived CDR1 and CDR2 are SSHAT and FNYEAQ (reference sequence). This CDR3 has 14 amino acids. Trimming took 5 bases from V and 5 from J; bases not matched to a gene: 7. The CDR3 nucleotides are TGTGCCAGCAGCCCGCAGGGGGCGAAGGAGACCCAGTACTTC. Translation gives CASSPQGAKETQYF.

This chain uses TRBV7-3 with TRBJ2-7; perhaps TRBD1 as D (6 bases). CDR1 and CDR2 (germline): SGHTA, FQGTGA. The CDR3 contains 15 residues. The V and J ends lost 3 bases and 6 bases respectively, with 18 bases between them. The chain's CDR3 is CASSLTRDTPREQYF. DNA for the CDR3: TGTGCCAGCAGCTTGACCCGGGACACCCCTCGCGAGCAGTACTTC.

A few counts support this clonotype. The chain joins TRBV6-5 to TRBJ2-3; tentatively, D is TRBD2 (5 bases). Trimming took off 0 bases at V and 8 bases at J, with 15 bases between the two ends. Germline values: CDR1 MNHEY, CDR2 SVGAGI. This CDR3 has 15 residues. The CDR3 reads CASSYSDIRAGTQYF. The CDR3 DNA reads TGTGCCAGCAGTTACTCGGATATTAGGGCGGGTACGCAGTATTTT.

This clonotype was seen many times. This sequence joins TRBV12-3 or TRBV12-4 and TRBJ2-1, with 7 positions matching TRBD1. With V trimmed by 5 bases and J by 7 bases, 14 bases remained unmatched. This CDR3 comprises 16 residues. Written as DNA, the CDR3 is TGTGCCAGCAGTGGTCCCGGGGACAGACCTTTTAATGAGCAGTTCTTC. Translated: CASSGPGDRPFNEQFF.

This clonotype was counted many times. V gene TRBV11-1 combines with J gene TRBJ2-5, with TRBD1 identical over 11 bases. Germline trimming cut 2 bases from V and 5 bases from J; bases unmatched to any gene: 16. Germline V gene data show CDR1 as SGHAT and CDR2 as FQDESV (reference sequence). The CDR3 has 19 residues. The CDR3 is CASSLSARTGGRSMETQYF. CDR3 coding DNA: TGTGCCAGCAGCTTATCGGCCCGGACAGGGGGCCGGTCAATGGAGACCCAGTACTTC.